Below are 2 T cell receptor beta chains sequenced from a single sample in a study of T-cell reconstitution after alpha-beta-depleted transplantation in children. It was with unique molecular identifiers that the TCRbeta library was prepared. TCRdb reprocessed the PCR reads with MiXCR, giving one entry per CDR3 protein. The table records about 460,000 distinct CDR3 sequences, 10% to 12% of them present only once. Sequences were derived from PBMCs, mostly from graft donor cells, sampled 180 days after TCRalphabeta/CD19-depleted stem cell transplant. The receptors come from a female patient aged 2 to 10 who had a stem cell transplant for aplastic anemia, so the T cells may come from the graft donor.

Many counts were recorded for this clonotype. This chain uses TRBV7-8 with TRBJ2-1, with D possibly matching TRBD2 (6 bases). The germline V gene encodes CDR1 SGHVS and CDR2 FQNEAQ. The V end was cut by 0 bases, the J end by 10 bases, with 10 bases between. The CDR3 is made up of 13 amino acids. As DNA, the CDR3 is TGTGCCAGCAGCTTAGCGGGTGGGGGGGAGCAGTTCTTC. Translating it yields CASSLAGGGEQFF.

The rearrangement links TRBV6-6 to TRBJ1-4, with D possibly being TRBD1 (5 bases). Trimming left V 2 bases short and J 6 bases short, with 22 bases between. From germline, CDR1 is MNHNY and CDR2 SVGAGI (reference sequence). This CDR3 comprises 18 residues. The CDR3 reads CASSYRPSGAGGYEKLFF. CDR3 coding DNA: TGTGCCAGCAGTTACCGTCCTTCTGGGGCCGGGGGGTATGAAAAACTGTTTTTT.